This T cell receptor beta chain derives from a study of cytomegalovirus exposure and HLA in healthy donors. Trimming shortened V by 3 bases and J by 8 bases, and 13 bases separated the two germline ends. Germline CDR1 reads MDHEN; CDR2 reads SYDVKM. The CDR3 contains 14 residues. PCR involved 60 Vbeta and 13 Jbeta primers. This table comes from immunoSEQ multiplex PCR, and its TCRdb copy is limited to in-frame clones, with some not included. Of some 130,000 clones listed, about 80% are singletons. Sequencing used PBMCs. The TCR originated in a young man in good health and CMV-seronegative. The chain links TRBV28 to TRBJ1-4; a weak D match, TRBD1 (6 bases). CDR3 coding DNA: TGTGCCAGCAGTTTTTCCGGGACAAGCGAAAAACTGTTTTTT. This gives the protein CASSFSGTSEKLFF.